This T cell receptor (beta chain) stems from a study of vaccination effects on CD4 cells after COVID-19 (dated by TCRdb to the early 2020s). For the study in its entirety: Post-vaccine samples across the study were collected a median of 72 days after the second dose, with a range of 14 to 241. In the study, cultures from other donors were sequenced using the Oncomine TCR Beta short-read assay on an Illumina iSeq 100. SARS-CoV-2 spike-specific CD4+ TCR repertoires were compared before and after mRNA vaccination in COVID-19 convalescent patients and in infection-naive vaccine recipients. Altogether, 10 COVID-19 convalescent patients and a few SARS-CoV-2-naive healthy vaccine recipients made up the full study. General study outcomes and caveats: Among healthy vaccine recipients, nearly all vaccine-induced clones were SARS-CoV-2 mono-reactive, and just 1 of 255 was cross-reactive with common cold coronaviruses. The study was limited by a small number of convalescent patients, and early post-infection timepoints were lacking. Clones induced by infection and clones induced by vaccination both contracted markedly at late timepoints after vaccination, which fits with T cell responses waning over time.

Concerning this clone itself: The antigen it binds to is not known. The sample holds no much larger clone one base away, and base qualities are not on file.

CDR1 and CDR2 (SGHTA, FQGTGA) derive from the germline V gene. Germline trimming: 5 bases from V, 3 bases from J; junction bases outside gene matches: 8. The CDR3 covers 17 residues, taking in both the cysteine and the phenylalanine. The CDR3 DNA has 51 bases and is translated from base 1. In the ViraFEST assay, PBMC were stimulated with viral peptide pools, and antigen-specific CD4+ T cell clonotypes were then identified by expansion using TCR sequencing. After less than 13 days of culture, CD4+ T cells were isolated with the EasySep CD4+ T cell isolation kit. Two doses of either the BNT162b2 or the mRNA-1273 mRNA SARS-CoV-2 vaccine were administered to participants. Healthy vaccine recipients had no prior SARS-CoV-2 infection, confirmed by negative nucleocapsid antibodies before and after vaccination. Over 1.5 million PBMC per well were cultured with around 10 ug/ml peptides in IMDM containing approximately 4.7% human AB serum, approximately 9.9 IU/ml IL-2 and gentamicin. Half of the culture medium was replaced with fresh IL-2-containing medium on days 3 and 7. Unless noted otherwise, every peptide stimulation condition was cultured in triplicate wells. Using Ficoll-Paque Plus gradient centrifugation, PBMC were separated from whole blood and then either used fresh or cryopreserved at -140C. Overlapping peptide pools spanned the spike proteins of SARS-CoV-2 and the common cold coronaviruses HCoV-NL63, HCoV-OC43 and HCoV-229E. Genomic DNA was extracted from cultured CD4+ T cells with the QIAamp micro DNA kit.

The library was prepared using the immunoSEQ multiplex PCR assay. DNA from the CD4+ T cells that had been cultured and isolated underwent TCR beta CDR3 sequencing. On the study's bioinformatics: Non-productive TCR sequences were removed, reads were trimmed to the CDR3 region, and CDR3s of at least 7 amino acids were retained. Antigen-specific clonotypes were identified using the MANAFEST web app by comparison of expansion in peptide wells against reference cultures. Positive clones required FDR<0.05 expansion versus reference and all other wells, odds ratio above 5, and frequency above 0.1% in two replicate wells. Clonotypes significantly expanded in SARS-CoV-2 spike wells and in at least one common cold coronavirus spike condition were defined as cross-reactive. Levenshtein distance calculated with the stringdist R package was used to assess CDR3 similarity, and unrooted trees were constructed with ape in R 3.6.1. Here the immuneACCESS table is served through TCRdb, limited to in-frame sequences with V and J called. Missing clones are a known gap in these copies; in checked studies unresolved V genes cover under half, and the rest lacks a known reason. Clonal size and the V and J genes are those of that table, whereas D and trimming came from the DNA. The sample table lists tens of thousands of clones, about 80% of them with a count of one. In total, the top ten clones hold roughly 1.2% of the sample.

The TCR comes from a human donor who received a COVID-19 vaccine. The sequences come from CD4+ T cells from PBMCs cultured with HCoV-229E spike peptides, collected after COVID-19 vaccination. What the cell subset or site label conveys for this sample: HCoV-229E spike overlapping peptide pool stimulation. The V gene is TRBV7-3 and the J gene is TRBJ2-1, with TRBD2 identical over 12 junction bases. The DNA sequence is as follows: TGTGCCAGCAGCCTACAGTGGACTAGCGGGGACTACAATGAGCAGTTCTTC. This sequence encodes CASSLQWTSGDYNEQFF.